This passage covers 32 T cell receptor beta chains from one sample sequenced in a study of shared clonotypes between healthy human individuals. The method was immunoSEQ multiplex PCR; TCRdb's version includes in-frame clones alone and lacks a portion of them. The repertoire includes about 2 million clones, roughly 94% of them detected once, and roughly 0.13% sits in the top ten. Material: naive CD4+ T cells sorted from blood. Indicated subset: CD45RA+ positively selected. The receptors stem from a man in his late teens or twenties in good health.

The CDR3 nucleotides are TGTGCCAGCAGTGAAGCCGGGACAGATAAGAACTATGGCTACACCTTC. Protein sequence: CASSEAGTDKNYGYTF. This sequence joins TRBV9 and TRBJ1-2; TRBD1 aligns across 7 bases. This CDR3 spans 16 amino acids. V shed 5 bases, J shed 2 bases, and the junction held 12 bases outside the gene matches. Germline values: CDR1 SGDLS, CDR2 YYNGEE.

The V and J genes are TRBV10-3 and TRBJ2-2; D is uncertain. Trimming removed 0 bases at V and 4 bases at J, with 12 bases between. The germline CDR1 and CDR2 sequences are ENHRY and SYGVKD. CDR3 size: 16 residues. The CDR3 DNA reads TGTGCCATCAGTGAGTCAGTAGGGTTGGGCACCGGGGAGCTGTTTTTT. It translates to CAISESVGLGTGELFF.

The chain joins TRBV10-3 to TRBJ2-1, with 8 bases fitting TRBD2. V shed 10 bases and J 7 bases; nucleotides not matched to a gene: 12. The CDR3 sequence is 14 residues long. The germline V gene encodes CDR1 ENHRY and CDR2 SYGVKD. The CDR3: CATSGRGRGNEQFF. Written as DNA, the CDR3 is TGTGCCACCAGCGGGAGAGGGAGAGGGAATGAGCAGTTCTTC.

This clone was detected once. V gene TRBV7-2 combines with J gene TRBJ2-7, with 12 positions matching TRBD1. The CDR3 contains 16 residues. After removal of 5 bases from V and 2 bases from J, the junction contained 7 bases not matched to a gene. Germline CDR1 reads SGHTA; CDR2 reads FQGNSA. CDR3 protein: CASSPRGTGGTYEQYF. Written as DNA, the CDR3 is TGTGCCAGCAGCCCAAGAGGGACAGGGGGCACCTACGAGCAGTACTTC.

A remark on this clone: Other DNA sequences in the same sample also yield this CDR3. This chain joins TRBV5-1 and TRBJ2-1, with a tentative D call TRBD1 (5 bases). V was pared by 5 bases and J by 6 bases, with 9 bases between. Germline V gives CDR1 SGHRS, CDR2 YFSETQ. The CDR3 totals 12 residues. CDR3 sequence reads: CASSQQGNEQFF. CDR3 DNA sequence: TGCGCCAGCAGTCAGCAGGGCAATGAGCAGTTCTTC.

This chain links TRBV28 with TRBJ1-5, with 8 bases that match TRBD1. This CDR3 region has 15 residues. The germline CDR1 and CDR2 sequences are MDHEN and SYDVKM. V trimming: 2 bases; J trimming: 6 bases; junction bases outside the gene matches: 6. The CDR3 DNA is TGTGCCAGCAGTTTAGCTGGACAGGGAGGTCAGCCCCAGCATTTT. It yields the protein CASSLAGQGGQPQHF.

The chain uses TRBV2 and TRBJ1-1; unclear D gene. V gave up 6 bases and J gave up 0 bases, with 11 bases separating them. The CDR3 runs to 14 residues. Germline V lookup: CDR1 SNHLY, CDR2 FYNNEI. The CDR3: CASRLQFLNTEAFF. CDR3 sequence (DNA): TGTGCCAGCAGGTTACAGTTCCTGAACACTGAAGCTTTCTTT.

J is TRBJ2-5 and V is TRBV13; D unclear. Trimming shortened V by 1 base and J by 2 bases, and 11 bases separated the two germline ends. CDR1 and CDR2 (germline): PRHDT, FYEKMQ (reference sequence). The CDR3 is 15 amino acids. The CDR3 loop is CASSLARTAQETQYF. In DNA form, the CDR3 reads TGTGCCAGCAGCTTAGCCAGGACGGCGCAAGAGACCCAGTACTTC.

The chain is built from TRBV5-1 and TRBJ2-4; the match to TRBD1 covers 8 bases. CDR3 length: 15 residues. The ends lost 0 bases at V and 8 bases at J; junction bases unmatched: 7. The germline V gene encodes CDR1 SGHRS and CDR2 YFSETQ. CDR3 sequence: CASSLAGGSGDIQYF. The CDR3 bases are TGCGCCAGCAGCTTGGCAGGGGGCAGTGGGGACATTCAGTACTTC. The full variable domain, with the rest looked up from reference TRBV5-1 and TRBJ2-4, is KAGVTQTPRYLIKTRGQQVTLSCSPISGHRSVSWYQQTPGQGLQFLFEYFSETQRNKGNFPGRFSGRQFSNSRSEMNVSTLELGDSALYLCASSLAGGSGDIQYFGAGTRLSVL.

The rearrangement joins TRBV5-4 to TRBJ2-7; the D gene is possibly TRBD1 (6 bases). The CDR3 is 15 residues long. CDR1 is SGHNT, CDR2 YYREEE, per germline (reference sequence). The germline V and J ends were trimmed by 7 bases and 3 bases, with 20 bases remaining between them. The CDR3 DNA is TGTGCCAGCTCTCCGGATTATGGACAGTTCTACGAGCAGTACTTC. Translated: CASSPDYGQFYEQYF.

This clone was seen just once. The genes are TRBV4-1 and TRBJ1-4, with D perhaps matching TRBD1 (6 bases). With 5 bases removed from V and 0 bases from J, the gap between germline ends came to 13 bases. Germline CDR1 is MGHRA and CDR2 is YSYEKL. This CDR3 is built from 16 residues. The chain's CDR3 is CASSSGTQATNEKLFF. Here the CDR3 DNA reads TGCGCCAGCAGCTCCGGGACACAAGCAACTAATGAAAAACTGTTTTTT.

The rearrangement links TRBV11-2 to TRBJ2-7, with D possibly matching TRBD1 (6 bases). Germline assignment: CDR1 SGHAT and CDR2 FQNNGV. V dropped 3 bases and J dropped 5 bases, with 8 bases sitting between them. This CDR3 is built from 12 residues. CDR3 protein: CASSFYRDEQYF. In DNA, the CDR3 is TGTGCCAGCAGCTTTTACAGGGACGAGCAGTACTTC. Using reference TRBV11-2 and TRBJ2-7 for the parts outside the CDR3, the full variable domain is EAGVAQSPRYKIIEKRQSVAFWCNPISGHATLYWYQQILGQGPKLLIQFQNNGVVDDSQLPKDRFSAERLKGVDSTLKIQPAKLEDSAVYLCASSFYRDEQYFGPGTRLTVT.

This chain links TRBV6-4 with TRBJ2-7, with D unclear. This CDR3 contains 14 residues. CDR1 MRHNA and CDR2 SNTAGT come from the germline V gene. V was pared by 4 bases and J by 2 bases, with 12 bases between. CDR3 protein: CASSVGPGPYEQYF. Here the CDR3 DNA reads TGTGCCAGCAGTGTCGGGCCCGGCCCCTACGAGCAGTACTTC.

CDR3 sequence reads: CASSVAGTKETQYF. In nucleotides, the CDR3 is TGTGCCAGCAGCGTAGCCGGGACCAAAGAGACCCAGTACTTC. V is TRBV9 and J is TRBJ2-5; D might be TRBD1 or TRBD2, each matching 5 bases. V lost 0 bases and J lost 3, with 9 bases in between. The germline CDR1 and CDR2 sequences are SGDLS and YYNGEE. This CDR3 spans 14 amino acids. The full variable domain, rest sourced from reference TRBV9 and TRBJ2-5, is DSGVTQTPKHLITATGQRVTLRCSPRSGDLSVYWYQQSLDQGLQFLIQYYNGEERAKGNILERFSAQQFPDLHSELNLSSLELGDSALYFCASSVAGTKETQYFGPGTRLLVL.

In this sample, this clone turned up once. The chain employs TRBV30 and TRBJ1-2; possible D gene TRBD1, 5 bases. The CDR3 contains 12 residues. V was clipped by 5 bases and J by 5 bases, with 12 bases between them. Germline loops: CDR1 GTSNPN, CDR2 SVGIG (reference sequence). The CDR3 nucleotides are TGTGCCTGGGCCTTGGGGACGTATGGCTACACCTTC. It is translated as CAWALGTYGYTF.

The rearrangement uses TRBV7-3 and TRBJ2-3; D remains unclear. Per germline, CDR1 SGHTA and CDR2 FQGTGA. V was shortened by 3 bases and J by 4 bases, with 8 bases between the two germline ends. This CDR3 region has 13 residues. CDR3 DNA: TGTGCCAGCAGCTTGGCTAGGGCAGATACGCAGTATTTT. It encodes CASSLARADTQYF.

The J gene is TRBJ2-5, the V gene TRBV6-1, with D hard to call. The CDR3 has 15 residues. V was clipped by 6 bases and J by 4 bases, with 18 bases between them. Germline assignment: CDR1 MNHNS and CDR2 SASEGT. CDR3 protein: CASRGAVVGSETQYF. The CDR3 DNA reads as TGTGCCAGCAGGGGCGCAGTTGTAGGGTCAGAGACCCAGTACTTC.

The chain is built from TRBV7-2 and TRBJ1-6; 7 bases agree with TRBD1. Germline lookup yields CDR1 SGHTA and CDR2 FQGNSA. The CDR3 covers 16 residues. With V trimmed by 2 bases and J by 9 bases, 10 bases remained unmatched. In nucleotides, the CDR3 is TGTGCCAGCAGCTTACTCACAGGGGTGGATAGTTCACCCCTCCACTTT. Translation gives CASSLLTGVDSSPLHF.

CDR3 sequence: CASSANSGSGETQYF. CDR3 sequence (DNA): TGCGCCAGCAGCGCGAATAGCGGGAGTGGCGAGACCCAGTACTTC. V is TRBV5-1 and J is TRBJ2-5; 9 bases agree with TRBD2. The germline V gene has CDR1 SGHRS and CDR2 YFSETQ. With 4 bases clipped from V and 5 bases from J, the junction kept 9 bases outside the gene matches. The CDR3 extends over 15 amino acids. Combining the CDR3 with reference TRBV5-1 and TRBJ2-5 gives the whole variable domain KAGVTQTPRYLIKTRGQQVTLSCSPISGHRSVSWYQQTPGQGLQFLFEYFSETQRNKGNFPGRFSGRQFSNSRSEMNVSTLELGDSALYLCASSANSGSGETQYFGPGTRLLVL.

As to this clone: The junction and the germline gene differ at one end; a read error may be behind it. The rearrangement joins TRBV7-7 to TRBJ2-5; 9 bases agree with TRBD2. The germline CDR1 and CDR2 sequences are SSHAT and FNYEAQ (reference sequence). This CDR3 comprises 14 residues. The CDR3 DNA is TGTGCTAGCAGCTTAGGGCGGGGGGGAGAGACCCAGTACTTC. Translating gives CASSLGRGGETQYF.

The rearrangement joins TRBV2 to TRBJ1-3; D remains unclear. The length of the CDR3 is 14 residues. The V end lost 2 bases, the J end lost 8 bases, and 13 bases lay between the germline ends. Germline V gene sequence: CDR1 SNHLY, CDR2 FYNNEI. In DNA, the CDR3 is TGTGCCAGCAGTGAATCACAACTCCTTTACACCATATATTTT. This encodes CASSESQLLYTIYF.

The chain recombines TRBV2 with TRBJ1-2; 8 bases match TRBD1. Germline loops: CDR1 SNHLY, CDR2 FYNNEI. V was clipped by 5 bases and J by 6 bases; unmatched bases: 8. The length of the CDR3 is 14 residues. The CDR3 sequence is CASSLLTGGNGYTF. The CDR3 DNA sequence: TGTGCCAGCAGTCTTTTAACAGGGGGGAATGGCTACACCTTC.

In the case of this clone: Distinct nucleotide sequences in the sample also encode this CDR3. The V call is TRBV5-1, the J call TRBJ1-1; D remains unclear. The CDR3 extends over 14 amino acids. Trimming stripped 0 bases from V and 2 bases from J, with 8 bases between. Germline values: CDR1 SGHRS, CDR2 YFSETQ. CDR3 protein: CASSLGRPNTEAFF. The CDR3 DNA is TGCGCCAGCAGCTTGGGACGGCCTAACACTGAAGCTTTCTTT.

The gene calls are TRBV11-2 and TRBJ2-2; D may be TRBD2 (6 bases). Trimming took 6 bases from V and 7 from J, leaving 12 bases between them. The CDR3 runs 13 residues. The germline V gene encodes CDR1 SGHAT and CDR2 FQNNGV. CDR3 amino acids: CASRRGGGGELFF. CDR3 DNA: TGTGCCAGCAGGCGGGGCGGTGGCGGGGAGCTGTTTTTT. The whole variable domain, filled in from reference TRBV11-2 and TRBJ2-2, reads EAGVAQSPRYKIIEKRQSVAFWCNPISGHATLYWYQQILGQGPKLLIQFQNNGVVDDSQLPKDRFSAERLKGVDSTLKIQPAKLEDSAVYLCASRRGGGGELFFGEGSRLTVL.

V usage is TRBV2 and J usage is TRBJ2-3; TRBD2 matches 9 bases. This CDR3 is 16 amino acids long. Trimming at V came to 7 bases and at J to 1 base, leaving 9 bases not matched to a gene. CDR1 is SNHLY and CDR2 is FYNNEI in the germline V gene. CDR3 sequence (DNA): TGTGCCAGCACCCTCCGGGCTAGCGGGGGCACAGATACGCAGTATTTT. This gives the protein CASTLRASGGTDTQYF. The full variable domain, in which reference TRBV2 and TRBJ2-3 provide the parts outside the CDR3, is EPEVTQTPSHQVTQMGQEVILRCVPISNHLYFYWYRQILGQKVEFLVSFYNNEISEKSEIFDDQFSVERPDGSNFTLKIRSTKLEDSAMYFCASTLRASGGTDTQYFGPGTRLTVL.

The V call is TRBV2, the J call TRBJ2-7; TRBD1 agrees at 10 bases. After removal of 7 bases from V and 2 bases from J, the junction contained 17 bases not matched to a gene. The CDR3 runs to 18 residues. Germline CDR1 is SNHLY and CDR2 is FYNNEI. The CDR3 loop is CASKWGQGSLRDTYEQYF. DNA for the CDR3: TGTGCCAGCAAGTGGGGACAGGGGAGCTTAAGAGATACCTACGAGCAGTACTTC. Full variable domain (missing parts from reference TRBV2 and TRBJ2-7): EPEVTQTPSHQVTQMGQEVILRCVPISNHLYFYWYRQILGQKVEFLVSFYNNEISEKSEIFDDQFSVERPDGSNFTLKIRSTKLEDSAMYFCASKWGQGSLRDTYEQYFGPGTRLTVT.

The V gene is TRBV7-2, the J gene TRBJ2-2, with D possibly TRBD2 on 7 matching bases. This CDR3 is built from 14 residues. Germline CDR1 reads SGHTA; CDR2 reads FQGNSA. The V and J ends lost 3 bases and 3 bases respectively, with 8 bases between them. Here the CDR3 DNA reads TGTGCCAGCAGCTTCGGGGGGCACACCGGGGAGCTGTTTTTT. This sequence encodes CASSFGGHTGELFF.

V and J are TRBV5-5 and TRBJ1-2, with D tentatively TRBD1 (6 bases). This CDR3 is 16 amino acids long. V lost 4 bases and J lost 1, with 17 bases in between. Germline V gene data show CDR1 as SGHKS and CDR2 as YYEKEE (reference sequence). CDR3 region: CASSQTGFGFNYGYTF. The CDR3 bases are TGTGCCAGCAGCCAAACAGGGTTTGGGTTTAACTATGGCTACACCTTC.

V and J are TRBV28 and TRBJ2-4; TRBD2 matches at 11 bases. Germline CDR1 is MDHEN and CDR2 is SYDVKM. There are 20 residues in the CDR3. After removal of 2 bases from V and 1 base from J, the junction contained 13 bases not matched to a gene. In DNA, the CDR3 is TGTGCCAGCAGTTTAGGGTTTAGACTAGCGGGAATCTTCGCCAAAAACATTCAGTACTTC. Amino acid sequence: CASSLGFRLAGIFAKNIQYF.

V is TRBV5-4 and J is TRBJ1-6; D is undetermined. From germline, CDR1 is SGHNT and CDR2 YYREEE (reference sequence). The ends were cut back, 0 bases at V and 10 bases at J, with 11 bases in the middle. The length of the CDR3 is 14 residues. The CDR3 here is CASSLEWEGSPLHF. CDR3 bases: TGTGCCAGCAGCTTGGAATGGGAAGGATCACCCCTCCACTTT. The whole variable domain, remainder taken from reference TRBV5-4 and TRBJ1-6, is ETGVTQSPTHLIKTRGQQVTLRCSSQSGHNTVSWYQQALGQGPQFIFQYYREEENGRGNFPPRFSGLQFPNYSSELNVNALELDDSALYLCASSLEWEGSPLHFGNGTRLTVT.

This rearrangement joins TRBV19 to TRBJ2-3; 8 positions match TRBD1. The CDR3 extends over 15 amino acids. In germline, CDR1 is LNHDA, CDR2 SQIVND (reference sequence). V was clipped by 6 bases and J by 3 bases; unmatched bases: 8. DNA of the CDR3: TGTGCCAGTAGCCTGGACAGGGTGAGGACAGATACGCAGTATTTT. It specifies CASSLDRVRTDTQYF.

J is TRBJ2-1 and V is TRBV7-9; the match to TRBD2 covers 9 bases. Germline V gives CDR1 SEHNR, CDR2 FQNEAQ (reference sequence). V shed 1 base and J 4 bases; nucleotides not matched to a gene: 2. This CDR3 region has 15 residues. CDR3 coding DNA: TGTGCCAGCAGCTTAGACAGCGGGAGGTACAATGAGCAGTTCTTC. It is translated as CASSLDSGRYNEQFF.